What follows is one T cell receptor beta chain and its context. Its antigen is not known. This sample is drawn from a study of T cells in localized non-small cell lung cancer. Repertoires were generated with immunoSEQ multiplex PCR, while TCRdb's copy carries only in-frame clones and drops some. The sample shows tens of thousands of clones, around nine tenths of them seen only once. Study-level points and caveats: Only one tumor region went through sequencing, so heterogeneity may still be there.

The germline gives CDR1 LNHDA, CDR2 SQIVND (reference sequence). Trimming took 8 bases from V and 4 from J; bases not matched to a gene: 6. The CDR3 totals 13 residues. The V call is TRBV19, the J call TRBJ1-2; 8 nucleotides align to TRBD1. The sample here was peripheral blood, taken before any cancer treatment. This TCR was recovered from a female donor older than 55 with stage I lung adenocarcinoma. Written as DNA, the CDR3 is TGTGCCAGTGGACAGGGAGTCCCCTATGGCTACACCTTC. Amino acids: CASGQGVPYGYTF.